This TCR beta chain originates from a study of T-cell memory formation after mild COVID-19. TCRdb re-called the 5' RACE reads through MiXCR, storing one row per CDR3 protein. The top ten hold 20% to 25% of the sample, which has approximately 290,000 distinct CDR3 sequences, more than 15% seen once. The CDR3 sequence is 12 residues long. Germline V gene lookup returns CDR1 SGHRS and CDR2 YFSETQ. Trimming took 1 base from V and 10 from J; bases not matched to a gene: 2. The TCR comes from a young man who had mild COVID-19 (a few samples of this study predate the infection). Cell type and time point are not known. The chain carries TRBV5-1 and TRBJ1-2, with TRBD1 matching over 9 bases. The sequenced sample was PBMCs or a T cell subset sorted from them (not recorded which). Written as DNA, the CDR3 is TGCGCCAGCAGCTTGTGGGACAGGGACTACACCTTC. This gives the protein CASSLWDRDYTF.